A selection of T cell receptor beta chains follows, all from one sample in a study of blood T cell repertoires in COVID-19. Repertoires were generated with immunoSEQ multiplex PCR, while TCRdb's copy carries only in-frame clones and drops some. This sample has a few hundred thousand clones, with 88% found just once. Sequenced input: peripheral blood. The source of these receptors is a woman aged 70-85 years with COVID-19, enrolled during active disease. Each CDR3 is given with its conserved first and last residue. A D gene is named only where the DNA matches it firmly. Rows give clone size only sometimes, using once, few, many, or a class for an expanded clone.

clone size,D gene,V gene,J gene,CDR3 DNA,CDR3 protein
.,.,TRBV6-5,TRBJ1-5,TGTGCCAGCAGTTACTACGGGGTAGGCAATCAGCCCCAGCATTTT,CASSYYGVGNQPQHF
.,TRBD2,TRBV5-6,TRBJ2-3,TGTGCCAGCAGCTTGGCCGGGACTACCTTCACAGATACGCAGTATTTT,CASSLAGTTFTDTQYF
.,TRBD1,TRBV24-1,TRBJ2-3,TGTGCCACCAGTTTTCCATCCGGGACAGGCGTCGCAGATACGCAGTATTTT,CATSFPSGTGVADTQYF
.,TRBD1,TRBV5-1,TRBJ2-4,TGCGCCAGCAGCACGGGACAGGGGTTTAACATTCAGTACTTC,CASSTGQGFNIQYF
.,.,TRBV28,TRBJ1-6,TGTGCCAGCAGCCCCAGGGGTGGCTATAATTCACCCCTCCACTTT,CASSPRGGYNSPLHF
.,.,TRBV7-9,TRBJ1-3,TGTGCCAGCAGCTCGGGGTCCTCTGGAAACACCATATATTTT,CASSSGSSGNTIYF
.,.,TRBV19,TRBJ2-3,TGTGCCAGTAGCCAGGGAATGAGCACAGATACGCAGTATTTT,CASSQGMSTDTQYF
.,TRBD1,TRBV6-5,TRBJ1-1,TGTGCCAGCAGTTACTCGCGGACAGGGAGGACTGAAGCTTTCTTT,CASSYSRTGRTEAFF
once,TRBD2,TRBV2,TRBJ2-1,TGTGCCAGCAAAGCGGGAGGGTCCTACAATGAGCAGTTCTTC,CASKAGGSYNEQFF
.,.,TRBV6-4,TRBJ2-5,TGTGCCAGCAGTGACTCGTTAGCGGAAGAGACCCAGTACTTC,CASSDSLAEETQYF
.,.,TRBV12-3/TRBV12-4,TRBJ1-1,TGTGCCAGCAGTTTAGAAAGGGGCTTGGGGGCTTTCTTT,CASSLERGLGAFF
.,.,TRBV18,TRBJ2-1,TGTGCCAGCTCACCACCGACGGGGGGCGGATACAATGAGCAGTTCTTC,CASSPPTGGGYNEQFF
.,.,TRBV11-3,TRBJ1-5,TGTGCCAGCAGCTTAAGTTCTCACAGGGAGGGGGATAGCAATCAGCCCCAGCATTTT,CASSLSSHREGDSNQPQHF
.,.,TRBV7-9,TRBJ2-3,TGTGCCAGCAGCTCAGCCCGGGCGGGCATGAATTTT,CASSSARAGMNF
.,.,TRBV30,TRBJ1-2,TGTGCCTGGAGCCCAGGCCCCTATGGCTACACCTTC,CAWSPGPYGYTF
.,.,TRBV6-5,TRBJ1-2,TGTGCCAGCACCCCATGGGGCGCAAAGAACTATGGCTACACCTTC,CASTPWGAKNYGYTF
few,TRBD1,TRBV3-1/TRBV3-2,TRBJ2-7,TGTGCCAGCAGCCACCTAGACTTTCCGGGACAGGGGGCCTACGAGCAGTACTTC,CASSHLDFPGQGAYEQYF
.,TRBD1,TRBV29-1,TRBJ2-3,TGCAGCGTTGGAGGACAGGGATCGGTCACAGATACGCAGTATTTT,CSVGGQGSVTDTQYF
.,TRBD2,TRBV20-1,TRBJ2-7,TGCAGTGCTAGTAATCCAGCGGGAGTTAGCGAGCAGTACTTC,CSASNPAGVSEQYF
.,TRBD1,TRBV18,TRBJ2-5,TGTGCCAGCTCACCGCCGGGACAGGGTGACCAAGAGACCCAGTACTTC,CASSPPGQGDQETQYF
.,.,TRBV6-1,TRBJ2-3,TGTGCCAGCAGTGAAGGTGGGACTAGCACAGATACGCAGTATTTT,CASSEGGTSTDTQYF
once,.,TRBV5-4,TRBJ2-3,TGTGCCAGCAGGGCCCGGGTCAGCGCAGATACGCAGTATTTT,CASRARVSADTQYF
few,TRBD1,TRBV30,TRBJ1-4,TGTGCCTGGAGTGACCCGCAGGGGGCGTCTAATGAAAAACTGTTTTTT,CAWSDPQGASNEKLFF
.,.,TRBV6-4,TRBJ2-6,TGTGCCAGCAGCTACGATCCCGGGGCCAACGTCCTGACTTTC,CASSYDPGANVLTF
few,.,TRBV7-9,TRBJ2-7,TGTGCCAGCAGCACCGGGGGACAGCTGACTCCCTACGAGCAGTACTTC,CASSTGGQLTPYEQYF
.,.,TRBV28,TRBJ1-6,TGTGCCAGCAGTTTCCCGAATTCACCCCTCCACTTT,CASSFPNSPLHF
.,TRBD1,TRBV3-1/TRBV3-2,TRBJ1-3,TGTGCCAGCAGCCAAGGGGACAGGGCCTGGGGAAACACCATATATTTT,CASSQGDRAWGNTIYF
.,.,TRBV5-1,TRBJ2-1,TGCGCCACCAGCCGTCAGGGGGGCCCCTACAATGAGCAGTTCTTC,CATSRQGGPYNEQFF
.,.,TRBV6-5,TRBJ1-2,TGTGCCAGCAGTTACTATAGCAGTAACTATGGCTACACCTTC,CASSYYSSNYGYTF
.,.,TRBV30,TRBJ1-1,TGTGCCTGGAGGGGGGGGCTTGGTGAAGCTTTCTTT,CAWRGGLGEAFF
.,.,TRBV24-1,TRBJ2-3,TGTGCCACCGCTAGCGAAAGAACAGATACGCAGTATTTT,CATASERTDTQYF
.,.,TRBV15,TRBJ1-1,TGTGCCACCAGCAGAGATTTCTCGGCGGGGGGGGGCACTGAAGCTTTCTTT,CATSRDFSAGGGTEAFF
.,.,TRBV19,TRBJ1-3,TGTGCCAGTAGTTCGGGGTCCGATACGAACACCATATATTTT,CASSSGSDTNTIYF
.,TRBD1,TRBV19,TRBJ1-2,TGTGCCAGTAGTCCAAGTCCCGGGACAGGGACTGGCTACACCTTC,CASSPSPGTGTGYTF
.,.,TRBV7-2,TRBJ2-3,TGTGCCAGCAGCTTAAGGCTCCGGTCTGCGGACTCAAGCACAGATACGCAGTATTTT,CASSLRLRSADSSTDTQYF
.,.,TRBV19,TRBJ1-5,TGTGCCAGTAGTCTGCAGGGCAATCAGCCCCAGCATTTT,CASSLQGNQPQHF
few,TRBD1,TRBV19,TRBJ1-3,TGTGCCAGTAGCGCAGGGGGCACTGGAAACACCATATATTTT,CASSAGGTGNTIYF
.,TRBD2,TRBV14,TRBJ2-2,TGTGCCAGCAGCCTCGTGGCGGGAGGGAACACCGGGGAGCTGTTTTTT,CASSLVAGGNTGELFF
.,.,TRBV30,TRBJ1-2,TGTGCCTGGAGTACCACAGGGCTCTATGGCTACACCTTC,CAWSTTGLYGYTF
.,TRBD2,TRBV11-3,TRBJ2-1,TGTGCCAGCAGCTTCCGACTAGCGGGAACAAATGAGCAGTTCTTC,CASSFRLAGTNEQFF
.,.,TRBV7-9,TRBJ1-2,TGTGCCAGCAGCTCCGATCAGGGAGGGGAACGGAACTATGGCTACACCTTC,CASSSDQGGERNYGYTF
.,.,TRBV3-1/TRBV3-2,TRBJ1-5,TGTGCCAGCAGCCAAGGGTGGTCAGGCTATCAGCCCCAGCATTTT,CASSQGWSGYQPQHF
.,.,TRBV6-5,TRBJ1-5,TGTGCCAGCAGTAGATCAGGGGAACCCCAGCATTTT,CASSRSGEPQHF
.,.,TRBV3-1/TRBV3-2,TRBJ1-2,TGTGCCAGCACCGGGAGTCCATCTAACTATGGCTACACCTTC,CASTGSPSNYGYTF
few,.,TRBV19,TRBJ1-2,TGTGCCAGTAGTATGGCAATCCCTAACTATGGCTACACCTTC,CASSMAIPNYGYTF
once,.,TRBV4-3,TRBJ1-6,TGCGCCAGCAGCCAAGACGTCGGGTTGGATAATTCACCCCTCCACTTT,CASSQDVGLDNSPLHF
.,.,TRBV7-3,TRBJ2-2,TGTGCCAGCAGCTTGACAGTTAGCACCGGGGAGCTGTTTTTT,CASSLTVSTGELFF
.,TRBD1,TRBV19,TRBJ1-2,TGTGCCAGTAGTCCGCAGACAGGGAGTACCTATGGCTACACCTTC,CASSPQTGSTYGYTF
once,TRBD2,TRBV7-9,TRBJ2-2,TGTGCCAGCAGCTTTCCCGGGACTAGCGGCACCGGGGAGCTGTTTTTT,CASSFPGTSGTGELFF
.,TRBD1,TRBV5-1,TRBJ2-1,TGCGCCAGCAGCTCAACAGGGGAAAACTACAATGAGCAGTTCTTC,CASSSTGENYNEQFF
.,TRBD1,TRBV28,TRBJ1-1,TGTGCCAGCAGCCCCCTGGACAGGGACACTGAAGCTTTCTTT,CASSPLDRDTEAFF
.,TRBD1,TRBV29-1,TRBJ1-2,TGCAGCGTTGAAAGTCAGGGGGCAGGTGGCTACACCTTC,CSVESQGAGGYTF
.,TRBD1,TRBV6-5,TRBJ2-7,TGTGCCAGCAGGCAGGGGGCGGGTGAGCAGTACTTC,CASRQGAGEQYF
.,TRBD1,TRBV6-1,TRBJ1-1,TGTGCCAGCAGTGAAGGACAGGGATGGGGTGAAGCTTTCTTT,CASSEGQGWGEAFF
.,.,TRBV6-5,TRBJ1-6,TGTGCCAGCAGTCCCCTCCGGGGGGCAAATTCACCCCTCCACTTT,CASSPLRGANSPLHF
once,TRBD1,TRBV19,TRBJ1-1,TGTGCCAGTAGTTTCCCGACAGGGACCTACCCTGAAGCTTTCTTT,CASSFPTGTYPEAFF